The source of this T cell receptor (beta chain) is a study of metastatic and nonmetastatic thyroid tumors. Study-level information: Both malignant and benign thyroid patients supplied peripheral blood and tumor or nodule tissue samples, across which the repertoires of these patients were then compared. Broader study findings: The study reportedly found significantly higher TCR beta diversity in malignant thyroid tumors than benign nodules, in blood and tumor.

Treatment of any kind had been given to no patient before thyroid surgery. This clone was recorded many times. The antigen remains undetermined. The CDR3 consists of 12 residues. The germline V gene has CDR1 SNHLY and CDR2 FYNNEI. With 6 bases removed from V and 7 bases from J, the gap between germline ends came to 10 bases. As originally analysed: Building a distant-metastasis classifier for papillary thyroid cancer drew on CDR3 differences across clinicopathological groups. TCRdb re-clonotyped the PCR reads via MiXCR. In this record, the V and J calls reflect TCRdb's handling and not the investigators' own analysis. The sample holds about 20,000 clones; approximately 10% are singletons and the top ten take approximately 8.1%.

Sequencing was carried out using blood. The receptor was isolated from a female donor with papillary thyroid cancer or a benign thyroid nodule (not recorded which). Some clones in this sample may be carry-over from other donors' samples. This rearrangement joins TRBV2 to TRBJ2-1; possibly TRBD1 for D (6 bases). CDR3 in DNA: TGTGCCAGCAGGGCCCAGGGGAATGAGCAGTTCTTC. Its translation: CASRAQGNEQFF.